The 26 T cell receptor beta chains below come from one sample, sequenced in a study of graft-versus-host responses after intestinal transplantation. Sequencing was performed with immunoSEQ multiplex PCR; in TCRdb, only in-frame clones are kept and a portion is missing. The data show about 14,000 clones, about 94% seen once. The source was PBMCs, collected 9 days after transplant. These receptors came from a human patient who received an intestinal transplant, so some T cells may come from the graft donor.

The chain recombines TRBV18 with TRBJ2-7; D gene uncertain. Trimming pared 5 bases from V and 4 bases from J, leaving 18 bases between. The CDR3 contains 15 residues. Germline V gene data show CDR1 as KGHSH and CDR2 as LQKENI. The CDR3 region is CASSSQVNSFYEQYF. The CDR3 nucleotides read TGTGCCAGCTCATCCCAAGTGAACTCCTTTTACGAGCAGTACTTC.

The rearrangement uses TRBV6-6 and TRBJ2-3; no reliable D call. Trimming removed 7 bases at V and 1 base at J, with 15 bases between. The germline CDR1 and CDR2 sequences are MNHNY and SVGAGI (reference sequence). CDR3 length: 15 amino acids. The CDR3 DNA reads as TGTGCCAGCACCCTAAGGGTTGCCCGCACAGATACGCAGTATTTT. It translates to CASTLRVARTDTQYF.

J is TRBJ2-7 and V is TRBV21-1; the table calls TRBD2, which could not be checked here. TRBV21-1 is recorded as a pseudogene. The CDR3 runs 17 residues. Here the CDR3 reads CASSKVRLAGISYEQYF. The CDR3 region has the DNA TGTGCCAGCAGCAAAGTGAGACTAGCGGGTATCTCCTACGAGCAGTACTTC.

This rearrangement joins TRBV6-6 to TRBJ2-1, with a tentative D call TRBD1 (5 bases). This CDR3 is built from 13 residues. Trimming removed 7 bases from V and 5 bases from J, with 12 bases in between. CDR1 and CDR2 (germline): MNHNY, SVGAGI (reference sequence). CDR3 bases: TGTGCCAGCACCCCGACAGCAAACAATGAGCAGTTCTTC. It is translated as CASTPTANNEQFF.

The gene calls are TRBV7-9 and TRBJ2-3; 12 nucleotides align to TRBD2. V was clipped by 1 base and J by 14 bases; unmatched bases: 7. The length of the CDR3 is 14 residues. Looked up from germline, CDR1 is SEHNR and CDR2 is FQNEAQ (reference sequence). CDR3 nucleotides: TGTGCCAGCAGCTTAGGCGCTAGCGGGGGGGAAAGGTATTTT. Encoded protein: CASSLGASGGERYF.

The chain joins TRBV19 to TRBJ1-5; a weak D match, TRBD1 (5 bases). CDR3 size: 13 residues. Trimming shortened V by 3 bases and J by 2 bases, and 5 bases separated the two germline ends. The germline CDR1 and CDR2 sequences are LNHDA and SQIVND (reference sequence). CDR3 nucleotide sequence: TGTGCCAGTAGTATGGGGGGCAATCAGCCCCAGCATTTT. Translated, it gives CASSMGGNQPQHF.

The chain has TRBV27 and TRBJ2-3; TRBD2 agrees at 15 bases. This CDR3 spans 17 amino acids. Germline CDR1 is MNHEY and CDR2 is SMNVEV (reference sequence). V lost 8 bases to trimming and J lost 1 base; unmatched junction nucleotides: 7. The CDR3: CASPSGTSGRCTDTQYF. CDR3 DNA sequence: TGTGCCAGCCCGTCCGGGACTAGCGGGAGGTGCACAGATACGCAGTATTTT.

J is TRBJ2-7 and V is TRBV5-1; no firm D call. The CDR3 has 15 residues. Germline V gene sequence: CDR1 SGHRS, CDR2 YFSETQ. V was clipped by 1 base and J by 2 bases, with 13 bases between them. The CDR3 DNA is TGCGCCAGCAGCTTGTCGCCCTCGACTCCCTACGAGCAGTACTTC. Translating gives CASSLSPSTPYEQYF.

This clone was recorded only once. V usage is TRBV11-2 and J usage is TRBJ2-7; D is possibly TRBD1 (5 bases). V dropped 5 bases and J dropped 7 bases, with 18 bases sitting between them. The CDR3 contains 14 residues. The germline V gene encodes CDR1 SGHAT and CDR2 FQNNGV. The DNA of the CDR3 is TGTGCCAGCAGCACCGTGGACATCTCTACGGAGCAGTACTTC. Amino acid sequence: CASSTVDISTEQYF.

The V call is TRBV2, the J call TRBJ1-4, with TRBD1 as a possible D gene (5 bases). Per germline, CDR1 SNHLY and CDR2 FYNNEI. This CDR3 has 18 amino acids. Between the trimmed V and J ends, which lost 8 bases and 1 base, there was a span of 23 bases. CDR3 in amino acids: CASLYGGDSRITNEKLFF. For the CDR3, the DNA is TGTGCCAGCCTTTACGGAGGGGACTCGAGGATAACTAATGAAAAACTGTTTTTT.

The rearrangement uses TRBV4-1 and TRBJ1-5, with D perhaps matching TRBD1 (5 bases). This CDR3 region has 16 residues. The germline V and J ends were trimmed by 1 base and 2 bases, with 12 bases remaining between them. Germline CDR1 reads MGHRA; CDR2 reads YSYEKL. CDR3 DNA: TGCGCCAGCAGCCAAGGGCGGGGGTGGCGCAATCAGCCCCAGCATTTT. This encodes CASSQGRGWRNQPQHF.

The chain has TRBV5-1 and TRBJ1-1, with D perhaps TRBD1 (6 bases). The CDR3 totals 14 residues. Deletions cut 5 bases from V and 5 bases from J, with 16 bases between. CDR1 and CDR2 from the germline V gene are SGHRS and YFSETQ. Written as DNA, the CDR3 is TGCGCCAGCAGTACCTCACAGGGTGGGACTGAAGCTTTCTTT. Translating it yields CASSTSQGGTEAFF.

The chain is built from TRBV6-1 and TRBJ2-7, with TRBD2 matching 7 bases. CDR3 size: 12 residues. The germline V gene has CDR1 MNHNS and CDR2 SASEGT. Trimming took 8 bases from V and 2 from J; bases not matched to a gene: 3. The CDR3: CASVGGAYEQYF. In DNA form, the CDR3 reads TGTGCCAGCGTGGGGGGGGCCTACGAGCAGTACTTC.

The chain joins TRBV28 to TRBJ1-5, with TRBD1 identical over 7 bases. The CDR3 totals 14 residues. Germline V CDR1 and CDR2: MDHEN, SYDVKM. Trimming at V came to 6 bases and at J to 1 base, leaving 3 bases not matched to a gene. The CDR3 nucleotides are TGTGCCAGCAGGGCCAGGGGGAGCAATCAGCCCCAGCATTTT. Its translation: CASRARGSNQPQHF.

CDR3 residues: CAISEGQWNEQFF. CDR3 sequence (DNA): TGTGCCATCAGTGAAGGGCAATGGAATGAGCAGTTCTTC. The rearrangement links TRBV10-3 to TRBJ2-1; no clear D. CDR3 length equals 13 residues. Trimming removed 3 bases from V and 7 bases from J, with 10 bases in between. CDR1 is ENHRY, CDR2 SYGVKD, per germline.

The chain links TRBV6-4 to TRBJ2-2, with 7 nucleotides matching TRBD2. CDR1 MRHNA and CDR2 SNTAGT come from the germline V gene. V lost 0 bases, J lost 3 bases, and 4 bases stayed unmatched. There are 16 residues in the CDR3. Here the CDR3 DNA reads TGTGCCAGCAGTGACTCTGCGGGAGAGTACACCGGGGAGCTGTTTTTT. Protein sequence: CASSDSAGEYTGELFF.

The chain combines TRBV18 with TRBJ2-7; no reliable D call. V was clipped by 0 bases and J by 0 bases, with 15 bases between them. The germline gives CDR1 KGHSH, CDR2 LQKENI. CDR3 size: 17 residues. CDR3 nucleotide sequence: TGTGCCAGCTCACCACCCCCATTTGTTCTCGGCTCCTACGAGCAGTACTTC. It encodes CASSPPPFVLGSYEQYF. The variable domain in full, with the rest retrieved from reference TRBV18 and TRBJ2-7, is NAGVMQNPRHLVRRRGQEARLRCSPMKGHSHVYWYRQLPEEGLKFMVYLQKENIIDESGMPKERFSAEFPKEGPSILRIQQVVRGDSAAYFCASSPPPFVLGSYEQYFGPGTRLTVT.

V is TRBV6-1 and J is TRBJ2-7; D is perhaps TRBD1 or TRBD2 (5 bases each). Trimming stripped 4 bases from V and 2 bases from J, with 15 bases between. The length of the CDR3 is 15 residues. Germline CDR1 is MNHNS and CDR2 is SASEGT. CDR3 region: CASSVTGTPTYEQYF. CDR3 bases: TGTGCCAGCAGTGTTACCGGGACGCCTACCTACGAGCAGTACTTC.

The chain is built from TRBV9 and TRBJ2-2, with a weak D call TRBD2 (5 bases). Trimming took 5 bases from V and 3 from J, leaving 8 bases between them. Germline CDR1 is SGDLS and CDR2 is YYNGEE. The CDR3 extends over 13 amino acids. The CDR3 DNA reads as TGTGCCAGCAGATTGAGGGACACCGGGGAGCTGTTTTTT. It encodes CASRLRDTGELFF.

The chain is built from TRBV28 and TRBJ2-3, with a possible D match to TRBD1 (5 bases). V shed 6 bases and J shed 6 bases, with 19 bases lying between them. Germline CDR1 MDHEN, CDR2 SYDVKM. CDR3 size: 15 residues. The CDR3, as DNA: TGTGCCAGCAGCTACGACAGAGGATATGAGGATACGCAGTATTTT. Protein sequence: CASSYDRGYEDTQYF.

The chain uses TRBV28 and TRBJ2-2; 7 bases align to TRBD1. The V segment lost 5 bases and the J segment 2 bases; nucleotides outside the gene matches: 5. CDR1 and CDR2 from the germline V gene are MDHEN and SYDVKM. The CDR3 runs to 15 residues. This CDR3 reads CASSHGTENTGELFF. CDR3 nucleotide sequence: TGTGCCAGCAGTCACGGGACAGAAAACACCGGGGAGCTGTTTTTT. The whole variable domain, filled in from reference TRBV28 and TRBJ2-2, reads DVKVTQSSRYLVKRTGEKVFLECVQDMDHENMFWYRQDPGLGLRLIYFSYDVKMKEKGDIPEGYSVSREKKERFSLILESASTNQTSMYLCASSHGTENTGELFFGEGSRLTVL.

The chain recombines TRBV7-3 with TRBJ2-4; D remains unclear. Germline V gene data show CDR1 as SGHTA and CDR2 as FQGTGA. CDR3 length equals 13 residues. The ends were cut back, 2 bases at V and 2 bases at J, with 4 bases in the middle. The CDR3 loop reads CASSLGPKNIQYF. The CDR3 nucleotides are TGTGCCAGCAGCTTAGGGCCCAAAAACATTCAGTACTTC. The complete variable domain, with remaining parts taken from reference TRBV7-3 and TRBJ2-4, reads GAGVSQTPSNKVTEKGKYVELRCDPISGHTALYWYRQSLGQGPEFLIYFQGTGAADDSGLPNDRFFAVRPEGSVSTLKIQRTERGDSAVYLCASSLGPKNIQYFGAGTRLSVL.

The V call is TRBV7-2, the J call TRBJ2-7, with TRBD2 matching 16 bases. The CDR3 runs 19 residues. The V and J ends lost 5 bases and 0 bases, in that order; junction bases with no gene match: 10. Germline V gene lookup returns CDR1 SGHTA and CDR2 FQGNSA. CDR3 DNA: TGTGCCAGCAGCCCCCAGGGACTAGCGGGGGGGTCTAGCTCCTACGAGCAGTACTTC. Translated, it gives CASSPQGLAGGSSSYEQYF.

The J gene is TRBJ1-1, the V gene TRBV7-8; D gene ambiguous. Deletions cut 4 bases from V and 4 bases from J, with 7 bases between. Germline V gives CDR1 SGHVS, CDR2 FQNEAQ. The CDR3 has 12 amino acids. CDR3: CASSWEGTEAFF. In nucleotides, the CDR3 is TGTGCCAGCAGCTGGGAGGGCACTGAAGCTTTCTTT.

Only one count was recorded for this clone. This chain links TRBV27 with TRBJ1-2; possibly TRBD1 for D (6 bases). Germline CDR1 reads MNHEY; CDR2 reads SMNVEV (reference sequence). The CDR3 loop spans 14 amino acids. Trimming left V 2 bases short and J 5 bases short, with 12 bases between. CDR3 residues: CASSLGGGGYGYTF. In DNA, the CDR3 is TGTGCCAGCAGTTTAGGGGGGGGCGGTTATGGCTACACCTTC.

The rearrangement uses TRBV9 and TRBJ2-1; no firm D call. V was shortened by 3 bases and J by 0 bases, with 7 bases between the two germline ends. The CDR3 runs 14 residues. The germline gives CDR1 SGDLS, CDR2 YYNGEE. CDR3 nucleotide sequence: TGTGCCAGCAGCGGGGCTAGCTCCTACAATGAGCAGTTCTTC. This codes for CASSGASSYNEQFF.